This T cell receptor beta chain came from a study of T cells after yellow fever vaccination. This clonotype came up a few times. Via MiXCR, TCRdb re-called the 5' RACE reads, giving one row per CDR3 protein. The profile shows about 350,000 distinct CDR3 sequences, around 13% of them singletons. The germline V gene has CDR1 MGHDK and CDR2 SYGVNS. The V gene end was trimmed by 8 bases and the J gene end by 3 bases; junction bases not matched to a gene: 4. This CDR3 is built from 14 residues. V and J are TRBV25-1 and TRBJ1-1; 12 bases agree with TRBD1. The sequence came from a man between 18 and 35 years old who received the YFV17D yellow fever vaccine. The sample in question was CD4+ T cells sorted from PBMCs, obtained 15 days after the yellow fever booster vaccination. The CDR3 nucleotides read TGTGCCAGCGGGACAGGGGGCCTCGACACTGAAGCTTTCTTT. Encoded protein: CASGTGGLDTEAFF.